The clone carrying this TCR beta chain was counted ten times or more. Its target is not known. Unique molecular identifiers were incorporated when the TCRbeta library was constructed. Via MiXCR, TCRdb re-called the PCR reads, giving one row per CDR3 protein. The sample shows around 250,000 distinct CDR3 sequences, 7.5% to 9.5% of them seen only once. The data were obtained in a study of T-cell reconstitution after alpha-beta-depleted transplantation in children. Broader study findings: Several hundred expanded graft clones reportedly supplied alpha-beta T cells about two months after transplant. Newly generated T cells supplied most T-cell counts and diversity one year post-transplant.

Germline trimming cut 2 bases from V and 10 bases from J; bases unmatched to any gene: 10. This CDR3 region has 14 residues. CDR1 and CDR2 (germline): MNHEY, SVGEGT. This TCR was recovered from a male patient aged 10 to 17 who had a stem cell transplant for acute lymphoblastic leukemia, so the T cells may come from the graft donor. The V and J genes are TRBV6-2 or TRBV6-3 and TRBJ1-1, with 7 bases aligning to TRBD1. The sequencing here drew on PBMCs, mostly from graft donor cells, taken 180 days after TCRalphabeta/CD19-depleted stem cell transplant. The CDR3 reads CASSYNRPGGGAFF. Written as DNA, the CDR3 is TGTGCCAGCAGTTACAACCGCCCAGGGGGGGGAGCTTTCTTT.